This section outlines one TCR beta chain sequence together with its context. Germline V lookup: CDR1 LNHDA, CDR2 SQIVND (reference sequence). V shed 6 bases and J 7 bases; nucleotides not matched to a gene: 6. This CDR3 has 13 amino acids. The data were taken from a study of CD8 T cells in Susac syndrome. Overall study context: When blood was drawn, patients with Susac syndrome were on intravenous immunoglobulin alone, on corticosteroids, or therapy-naive.

Sequencing of TCR beta, carried out with a high-throughput approach, was applied to CD8+ and CD4+ T cells from the blood. After extraction with the RNeasy kit, roughly 0.45 to 1 ug of the RNA was reverse transcribed using random hexamers. The authors amplified TCR beta CDR3 across 54 Vbeta and 13 Jbeta using immunoSEQ multiplex PCR. TCRdb re-analysed the immunoSEQ multiplex PCR reads in MiXCR, keeping a single row per CDR3 protein. The data contain under 80,000 distinct CDR3 sequences, roughly 91% of them singletons. The chain carries TRBV19 and TRBJ1-2; 9 nucleotides align to TRBD1. Sequencing was done on a sample of CD4+ T cells from PBMCs. The TCR comes from a human donor with Susac syndrome. In DNA, the CDR3 is TGTGCCAGTAGCCAGGACAGGGGAGTTGGCTACACCTTC. Translating gives CASSQDRGVGYTF.